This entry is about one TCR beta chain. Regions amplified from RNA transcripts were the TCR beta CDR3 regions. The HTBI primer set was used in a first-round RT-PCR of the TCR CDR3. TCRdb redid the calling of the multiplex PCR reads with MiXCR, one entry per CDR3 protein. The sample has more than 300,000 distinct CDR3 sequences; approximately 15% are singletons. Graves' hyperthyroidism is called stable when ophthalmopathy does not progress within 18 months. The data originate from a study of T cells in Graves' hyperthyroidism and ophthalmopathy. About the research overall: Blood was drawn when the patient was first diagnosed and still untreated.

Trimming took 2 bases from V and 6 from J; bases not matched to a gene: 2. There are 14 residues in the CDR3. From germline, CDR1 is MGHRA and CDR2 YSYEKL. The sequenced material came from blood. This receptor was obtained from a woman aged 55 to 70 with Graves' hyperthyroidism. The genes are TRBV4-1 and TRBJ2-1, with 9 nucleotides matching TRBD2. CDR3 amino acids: CASSQIAGVNEQFF. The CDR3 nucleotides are TGCGCCAGCAGCCAAATAGCGGGAGTCAATGAGCAGTTCTTC.